Following are 13 T cell receptor beta chains from one sample sequenced in a study of human CD8 memory T cell subsets. The TCR beta sequencing libraries came from UMI-labeled 5' RACE. After re-calling the 5' RACE reads, TCRdb lists one entry per CDR3 protein, DNA absent. The listing records 7,200 or so distinct CDR3 sequences. Progenitor exhausted-like CD8+ memory cells (TPEX) were CCR7+ PD-1+ TIGIT+. The sample was CD8+ T cells from PBMCs. The receptors here all came from a human donor in good health.

The chain recombines TRBV7-3 with TRBJ2-1; TCRdb names TRBD2, which stays unverified in the absence of DNA. In germline, CDR1 is SGHTA, CDR2 FQGTGA. This CDR3 is built from 18 residues. This chain's CDR3 is CASSLVPSGGTKHNEQFF.

This chain connects TRBV28 to TRBJ2-7; TCRdb's D call, TRBD1, is unchecked because there is no DNA. This CDR3 has 15 residues. Looked up from germline, CDR1 is MDHEN and CDR2 is SYDVKM. This chain's CDR3 is CASSLWGQGNYEQYF.

The rearrangement joins TRBV4-2 to TRBJ1-1. The length of the CDR3 is 16 residues. The germline V gene encodes CDR1 LGHNA and CDR2 YNFKEQ. The CDR3 is CASSQGIGVAGTEAFF.

This clonotype is called medium-sized based on its frequency. V is TRBV5-1 and J is TRBJ2-4; TCRdb reports TRBD1, a call that lacks DNA to check it against. This CDR3 comprises 15 residues. Germline loops: CDR1 SGHRS, CDR2 YFSETQ. The CDR3 loop is CASSAAWGLKNIQYF.

The CDR3 region is CASKRSERTGELFF. This chain uses TRBV6-2 or TRBV6-3 with TRBJ2-2. CDR1 and CDR2 (germline): MNHEY, SVGEGT. The CDR3 has 14 residues.

Its frequency marks this clonotype as medium-sized. This chain connects TRBV20-1 to TRBJ2-4; TCRdb proposes TRBD2, but this gene call is untestable without DNA. The CDR3 contains 14 residues. Looked up from germline, CDR1 is DFQATT and CDR2 is SNEGSKA (reference sequence). The CDR3: CSARTADFPNIQYF.

The chain is built from TRBV7-6 and TRBJ2-1; TCRdb's D call, TRBD2, is unchecked because there is no DNA. Germline V CDR1 and CDR2: SGHVS, FNYEAQ. The CDR3 extends over 18 amino acids. The CDR3 protein is CASSGGTSGRALDNEQFF.

The chain employs TRBV28 and TRBJ1-5; TCRdb names TRBD1, which stays unverified in the absence of DNA. CDR1 is MDHEN, CDR2 SYDVKM, per germline. The CDR3 loop spans 17 amino acids. CDR3 amino acids: CASSPHNDDRVGQPQHF. Together with reference TRBV28 and TRBJ1-5, the CDR3 gives the full variable domain: DVKVTQSSRYLVKRTGEKVFLECVQDMDHENMFWYRQDPGLGLRLIYFSYDVKMKEKGDIPEGYSVSREKKERFSLILESASTNQTSMYLCASSPHNDDRVGQPQHFGDGTRLSIL.

The V gene is TRBV19, the J gene TRBJ2-3; as DNA is missing, the TRBD2 call by TCRdb cannot be tested. Germline assignment: CDR1 LNHDA and CDR2 SQIVND (reference sequence). The CDR3 is 17 amino acids. CDR3 sequence reads: CASRPGGAGGERDTQYF.

By frequency, this clonotype registers medium-sized. V and J are TRBV27 and TRBJ2-7; TCRdb lists TRBD1, though no DNA is available to test this call. In germline, CDR1 is MNHEY, CDR2 SMNVEV (reference sequence). The CDR3 has 15 residues. CDR3: CASSLAGGRGYEQYF.

V gene TRBV4-2 combines with J gene TRBJ1-4; TCRdb proposes TRBD1, but this gene call is untestable without DNA. Per germline, CDR1 LGHNA and CDR2 YNFKEQ. This CDR3 contains 15 residues. The CDR3 sequence: CASSQDRTGGASLFF.

The rearrangement uses TRBV4-3 and TRBJ2-7; TCRdb picks TRBD2, but there is no DNA to check that call. From germline, CDR1 is LGHNA and CDR2 YSLEER. The length of the CDR3 is 15 residues. This CDR3 reads CASSQGLSGSYEQYF.

The chain uses TRBV3-1 and TRBJ2-5; TCRdb proposes TRBD1, but this gene call is untestable without DNA. The CDR3 length is 16 residues. Germline V gene lookup returns CDR1 LGHDT and CDR2 YNNKEL (reference sequence). CDR3 amino acids: CASSQYGQKYQETQYF.